This TCR beta chain stems from a study of blood T cells in healthy people across ages. Primed by a sample-barcoded 5' primer and a J-beta primer mix, a second PCR proceeded for 7 to 11 cycles. Each cDNA molecule was tagged by a template-switch adaptor with 12 random nucleotides. TCRdb redid the calling of the 5' RACE reads with MiXCR, one entry per CDR3 protein. This sample carries 800,000 to 950,000 distinct CDR3 sequences, roughly 52% of them seen once, and the ten largest clones take around an eighth. The CDR3 spans 15 residues. The J segment lost 3 bases and the V segment lost 6 bases, leaving 8 bases of the junction unmatched. The germline V gene encodes CDR1 LGHDT and CDR2 YNNKEL (reference sequence).

The rearrangement uses TRBV3-1 and TRBJ1-2, with 9 positions matching TRBD1. Material for sequencing was blood. The origin of this receptor is a man aged 30 to 45 in good health. The CDR3 DNA reads as TGTGCCAGCAGAATGTTACAGGGGGCGCACTATGGCTACACCTTC. Translation: CASRMLQGAHYGYTF.